The 25 T cell receptor beta chains below all came from one sample that was sequenced in a study of OX40 agonist ivuxolimab in advanced cancers. Repertoires were generated with immunoSEQ multiplex PCR, while TCRdb's copy carries only in-frame clones and drops some. The sample yields 60,000 to 80,000 clones, roughly nine tenths seen once. This specimen was CD4+ or CD8+ T cells sorted from blood, taken in a trial of the OX40 agonist ivuxolimab. Source of these receptors: an adult with an advanced solid tumor such as melanoma, head and neck, liver or kidney cancer.

This chain connects TRBV4-1 to TRBJ2-7, with D possibly matching TRBD1 (6 bases). From germline, CDR1 is MGHRA and CDR2 YSYEKL. This CDR3 spans 16 amino acids. The ends were cut back, 0 bases at V and 3 bases at J, with 15 bases in the middle. CDR3 DNA sequence: TGCGCCAGCAGCCAAGACGCTTCATCACAGGGCTACGAGCAGTACTTC. It specifies CASSQDASSQGYEQYF.

This clone has just a few counts. The J gene is TRBJ1-2, the V gene TRBV28; no firm D call. Germline CDR1 is MDHEN and CDR2 is SYDVKM. Trimming pared 1 base from V and 1 base from J, leaving 7 bases between. The CDR3 is 14 amino acids. CDR3 nucleotide sequence: TGTGCCAGCAGTTTATCCCAGTTTAACTATGGCTACACCTTC. Translating it yields CASSLSQFNYGYTF.

This chain joins TRBV28 and TRBJ2-3, with D uncertain. CDR3 length: 14 amino acids. The ends were cut back, 3 bases at V and 0 bases at J, with 7 bases in the middle. Germline V gene sequence: CDR1 MDHEN, CDR2 SYDVKM. The CDR3 DNA sequence: TGTGCCAGCAGTTTGGTGGTTAGCACAGATACGCAGTATTTT. Its translation: CASSLVVSTDTQYF. The entire variable domain, with the rest obtained from reference TRBV28 and TRBJ2-3, is as follows: DVKVTQSSRYLVKRTGEKVFLECVQDMDHENMFWYRQDPGLGLRLIYFSYDVKMKEKGDIPEGYSVSREKKERFSLILESASTNQTSMYLCASSLVVSTDTQYFGPGTRLTVL.

The rearrangement links TRBV7-2 to TRBJ1-1; TRBD1 matches 10 bases. CDR1 is SGHTA and CDR2 is FQGNSA in the germline V gene. The V gene end was trimmed by 5 bases and the J gene end by 6 bases; junction bases not matched to a gene: 3. The CDR3 covers 13 residues. Here the CDR3 reads CASSKDRGAEAFF. DNA of the CDR3: TGTGCCAGCAGCAAGGACAGGGGGGCTGAAGCTTTCTTT.

The rearrangement links TRBV27 to TRBJ1-6, with TRBD1 as a possible D gene (5 bases). Trimming left V 6 bases short and J 7 bases short, with 10 bases between. Germline lookup yields CDR1 MNHEY and CDR2 SMNVEV (reference sequence). This CDR3 spans 13 amino acids. CDR3: CASSYYRNSPLHF. DNA of the CDR3: TGTGCCAGCAGCTATTACAGGAATTCACCCCTCCACTTT.

The chain employs TRBV6-1 and TRBJ1-4, with D perhaps TRBD1 (6 bases). There are 12 residues in the CDR3. Trimming stripped 8 bases from V and 8 bases from J, with 12 bases between. Germline loops: CDR1 MNHNS, CDR2 SASEGT. DNA for the CDR3: TGTGCCAGCGAGGGGGTGGCCGAAAAACTGTTTTTT. This translates into CASEGVAEKLFF.

The V and J genes are TRBV10-3 and TRBJ2-1; no firm D call. The CDR3 runs 14 residues. Trimming took off 6 bases at V and 0 bases at J, with 9 bases between the two ends. The germline V gene has CDR1 ENHRY and CDR2 SYGVKD. In nucleotides, the CDR3 is TGTGCCATCAGCAGTCCAAGCTCCTACAATGAGCAGTTCTTC. It is translated as CAISSPSSYNEQFF.

This rearrangement joins TRBV9 to TRBJ1-3; D is uncertain. From germline, CDR1 is SGDLS and CDR2 YYNGEE. V shed 4 bases and J shed 13 bases, with 15 bases lying between them. This CDR3 is 12 amino acids long. In DNA, the CDR3 is TGTGCCAGCAGCCCAACGTCTCACCCTATATATTTT. This gives the protein CASSPTSHPIYF.

V and J are TRBV9 and TRBJ2-1; D is perhaps TRBD2 (6 bases). The V end lost 0 bases, the J end lost 9 bases, and 10 bases lay between the germline ends. CDR1 and CDR2 (germline): SGDLS, YYNGEE. The CDR3 length is 13 residues. The CDR3 nucleotides are TGTGCCAGCAGCGTAGGATCAGCGGGTGAGCAGTTCTTC. Its protein is CASSVGSAGEQFF.

The rearrangement uses TRBV9 and TRBJ2-2, with D maybe TRBD2 (6 bases). Trimming removed 0 bases from V and 8 bases from J, with 14 bases in between. This CDR3 has 15 residues. CDR1 is SGDLS, CDR2 YYNGEE, per germline. The DNA for the CDR3 is TGTGCCAGCAGCGTAGGAATAGCGGTTCGGGGGGAGCTGTTTTTT. Translating it yields CASSVGIAVRGELFF. The full variable domain, rest sourced from reference TRBV9 and TRBJ2-2, is DSGVTQTPKHLITATGQRVTLRCSPRSGDLSVYWYQQSLDQGLQFLIQYYNGEERAKGNILERFSAQQFPDLHSELNLSSLELGDSALYFCASSVGIAVRGELFFGEGSRLTVL.

This rearrangement joins TRBV6-5 to TRBJ1-4; no clear D gene. The V and J ends lost 1 base and 0 bases respectively, with 6 bases between them. The CDR3 totals 15 residues. CDR1 is MNHEY and CDR2 is SVGAGI in the germline V gene. The CDR3 DNA is TGTGCCAGCAGTTACTACGAGGCAACTAATGAAAAACTGTTTTTT. Residues: CASSYYEATNEKLFF.

The chain combines TRBV5-1 with TRBJ2-3, with 14 nucleotides matching TRBD2. This CDR3 spans 16 amino acids. The trim removed 5 bases at V and 6 bases at J, leaving 8 bases unmatched. The germline V gene encodes CDR1 SGHRS and CDR2 YFSETQ. The CDR3 DNA reads TGCGCCAGCAGGAAGACTAGCGGGGGGGCCGGGGATACGCAGTATTTT. It codes for CASRKTSGGAGDTQYF.

V gene TRBV5-1 combines with J gene TRBJ1-1; the match to TRBD1 covers 7 bases. Germline loops: CDR1 SGHRS, CDR2 YFSETQ. With V trimmed by 4 bases and J by 4 bases, 10 bases remained unmatched. The CDR3 spans 15 residues. CDR3 residues: CASSMTGLVGTEAFF. The CDR3 coding sequence is TGCGCCAGCAGCATGACAGGGTTGGTCGGCACTGAAGCTTTCTTT.

The chain recombines TRBV18 with TRBJ1-2, with D unclear. CDR1 KGHSH and CDR2 LQKENI come from the germline V gene. Trimming removed 0 bases at V and 6 bases at J, with 14 bases between. The CDR3 extends over 15 amino acids. CDR3 in amino acids: CASSPPGGIEDGYTF. In nucleotides, the CDR3 is TGTGCCAGCTCACCACCGGGAGGGATTGAGGATGGCTACACCTTC. Full variable domain (remainder filled in from reference TRBV18 and TRBJ1-2): NAGVMQNPRHLVRRRGQEARLRCSPMKGHSHVYWYRQLPEEGLKFMVYLQKENIIDESGMPKERFSAEFPKEGPSILRIQQVVRGDSAAYFCASSPPGGIEDGYTFGSGTRLTVV.

This clone has only a few counts. J is TRBJ2-7 and V is TRBV6-6; unclear D gene. Trimming removed 8 bases at V and 7 bases at J, with 12 bases between. CDR3 length equals 11 residues. Germline V gene lookup returns CDR1 MNHNY and CDR2 SVGAGI (reference sequence). CDR3 DNA: TGTGCCAGCGGCCGAACTGGTGAGCAGTACTTC. Its protein is CASGRTGEQYF.

This chain joins TRBV2 and TRBJ1-4; possible D gene TRBD1, 6 bases. Per the germline V gene, CDR1 is SNHLY and CDR2 is FYNNEI. CDR3 size: 15 residues. Deletions cut 4 bases from V and 4 bases from J, with 13 bases between. The CDR3 DNA reads TGTGCCAGCAGTGGCGTATGGACAGATAATGAAAAACTGTTTTTT. Translating gives CASSGVWTDNEKLFF.

This chain links TRBV6-6 with TRBJ1-4; D ambiguous. V was cut by 0 bases and J by 5 bases, with 7 bases left in between. The CDR3 extends over 14 amino acids. Looked up from germline, CDR1 is MNHNY and CDR2 is SVGAGI (reference sequence). As DNA, the CDR3 is TGTGCCAGCAGTTACTCGACCGAAAATGAAAAACTGTTTTTT. It translates to CASSYSTENEKLFF.

V and J are TRBV5-6 and TRBJ2-7; D is tentatively TRBD1 or TRBD2 (6 bases each). Per the germline V gene, CDR1 is SGHDT and CDR2 is YYEEEE. This CDR3 is 16 amino acids long. Trimming shortened V by 0 bases and J by 6 bases, and 19 bases separated the two germline ends. The CDR3 sequence is CASSLVGGITLGEQYF. CDR3 coding DNA: TGTGCCAGCAGCTTGGTAGGGGGGATTACCCTCGGCGAGCAGTACTTC.

CDR3 in amino acids: CASSLYNGNTIYF. As DNA, the CDR3 is TGCGCCAGCAGCTTGTACAATGGAAACACCATATATTTT. V usage is TRBV5-1 and J usage is TRBJ1-3; D gene unclear. CDR1 and CDR2 (germline): SGHRS, YFSETQ. The V end lost 1 base, the J end lost 3 bases, and 5 bases lay between the germline ends. This CDR3 has 13 residues.

This sequence joins TRBV7-8 and TRBJ1-5; D ambiguous. Trimming took off 3 bases at V and 4 bases at J, with 4 bases between the two ends. The germline V gene encodes CDR1 SGHVS and CDR2 FQNEAQ. The CDR3 is 12 residues long. CDR3: CASSFLNQPQHF. As DNA, the CDR3 is TGTGCCAGCAGCTTCTTAAATCAGCCCCAGCATTTT.

The chain joins TRBV2 to TRBJ2-7; tentatively, D is TRBD2 (7 bases). The CDR3 has 12 amino acids. V dropped 8 bases and J dropped 7 bases, with 15 bases sitting between them. Looked up from germline, CDR1 is SNHLY and CDR2 is FYNNEI. DNA of the CDR3: TGTGCCAGCGGGGGGGCCCCTTGGGAGCAGTACTTC. Protein sequence: CASGGAPWEQYF.

The chain couples TRBV5-4 to TRBJ2-7; maybe TRBD2 (6 bases). This CDR3 has 15 amino acids. Germline CDR1 and CDR2: SGHNT and YYREEE (reference sequence). Trimming left V 0 bases short and J 4 bases short, with 14 bases between. This chain's CDR3 is CASSLELGSWYEQYF. CDR3 coding DNA: TGTGCCAGCAGCTTGGAACTCGGGAGCTGGTACGAGCAGTACTTC. The whole variable domain, remainder taken from reference TRBV5-4 and TRBJ2-7, is ETGVTQSPTHLIKTRGQQVTLRCSSQSGHNTVSWYQQALGQGPQFIFQYYREEENGRGNFPPRFSGLQFPNYSSELNVNALELDDSALYLCASSLELGSWYEQYFGPGTRLTVT.

The chain uses TRBV28 and TRBJ1-1; D gene unclear. CDR3 length: 11 residues. The V gene lost 7 bases and the J gene lost 1 base, with 4 bases spanning the gap. Germline values: CDR1 MDHEN, CDR2 SYDVKM. CDR3 residues: CASNGNTEAFF. The DNA of the CDR3 is TGTGCCAGCAATGGGAACACTGAAGCTTTCTTT.

The chain uses TRBV7-2 and TRBJ1-5; possible D gene TRBD1, 5 bases. The germline CDR1 and CDR2 sequences are SGHTA and FQGNSA. The CDR3 is 15 amino acids. The ends were cut back, 0 bases at V and 2 bases at J, with 8 bases in the middle. CDR3: CASSLAGRGNQPQHF. The CDR3 DNA follows: TGTGCCAGCAGCTTAGCGGGGCGAGGCAATCAGCCCCAGCATTTT.

The chain links TRBV10-1 to TRBJ2-1; D gene ambiguous. This CDR3 contains 14 residues. CDR1 WNHNN and CDR2 SYGVQD come from the germline V gene (reference sequence). V was cut by 2 bases and J by 5 bases, with 10 bases left in between. CDR3 region: CASSEVGPNNEQFF. The CDR3 nucleotides read TGCGCCAGCAGTGAGGTCGGTCCGAACAATGAGCAGTTCTTC.